This entry concerns a single T cell receptor (beta chain). Its target is not known. The authors divided CD4+ cells into CD45RA+ naive and CD45RA-negative memory subsets. V was pared by 8 bases and J by 2 bases, with 10 bases between. The CDR3 spans 13 residues. CDR1 and CDR2 from the germline V gene are SNHLY and FYNNEI. The data are from a study of shared clonotypes between healthy human individuals. Study at large: Used for every donor were three CD4 naive, three CD4 memory, two CD8 naive and one CD8 memory plate.

Repertoires were generated with immunoSEQ multiplex PCR, while TCRdb's copy carries only in-frame clones and drops some. The sample contains about 960,000 clones, approximately 80% of which appear only once. Points from the study as a whole: Specimens sampled were limited to blood, with tissue repertoires likely differing. Clonotype sharing across a few donors was observed for around 5.1% of naive CD4 clonotypes.

Sequenced sample: memory CD4+ T cells sorted from blood. Regarding subset: CD45RA-negative fraction. The chain links TRBV2 to TRBJ1-3; no definite D call. The sequence was collected from a man aged 18 to 29 in good health. In nucleotides, the CDR3 is TGTGCCAGCGGGCGGGTCCCTGGAAACACCATATATTTT. Protein product: CASGRVPGNTIYF.